This is a list of T cell receptor beta chains from one sample in a study of cytomegalovirus exposure and HLA in healthy donors. TCRdb's table, derived via immunoSEQ multiplex PCR, lists solely in-frame clones and lacks some. Of some 120,000 clones listed, around 10% are singletons. Sequencing was performed on PBMCs. The source of these receptors is a man aged 25-45 years in good health and CMV-seronegative. Both conserved end residues are part of each CDR3. A D gene is named only where the DNA matches it firmly. Only some rows state a clone size, as once, few, many or a class for expanded clones.

j_call | d_call | v_call | clone_size | cdr3_aa | cdr3_nt
TRBJ2-1 | TRBD2 | TRBV28 | . | CASSPRQRDFDEQFF | TGTGCCAGCAGTCCAAGGCAGCGGGATTTTGATGAGCAGTTCTTC
TRBJ2-5 | TRBD1 | TRBV5-4 | few | CASSPYGQEETQYF | TGTGCCAGCAGTCCTTATGGACAGGAAGAGACCCAGTACTTC
TRBJ1-2 | . | TRBV12-5 | . | CASGIGTENYGYTF | TGTGCTAGTGGTATAGGCACAGAGAACTATGGCTACACCTTC
TRBJ2-2 | . | TRBV10-3 | few | CAISDPRAGELFF | TGTGCCATCAGTGACCCGAGGGCCGGGGAGCTGTTTTTT
TRBJ2-1 | . | TRBV5-1 | . | CASSLSPSSYNEQFF | TGCGCCAGCAGCTTGTCCCCGAGCTCCTACAATGAGCAGTTCTTC
TRBJ2-7 | TRBD1 | TRBV11-2 | . | CASSTRDRAREQYF | TGTGCCAGCAGCACCCGGGACAGGGCGCGGGAGCAGTACTTC
TRBJ2-3 | TRBD2 | TRBV28 | . | CASSSGLAGLADTQYF | TGTGCCAGCAGTTCCGGACTAGCGGGACTCGCAGATACGCAGTATTTT
TRBJ2-5 | TRBD1 | TRBV18 | few | CASSPSRGQETQYF | TGTGCCAGCTCACCCTCCAGGGGGCAAGAGACCCAGTACTTC
TRBJ1-2 | TRBD1 | TRBV6-1 | . | CASSEGWTGGYTF | TGTGCCAGCAGTGAAGGGTGGACAGGGGGCTACACCTTC
TRBJ1-1 | . | TRBV4-1 | . | CASSQETRQQNTEAFF | TGCGCCAGCAGCCAAGAGACGAGGCAGCAGAACACTGAAGCTTTCTTT
TRBJ2-7 | TRBD1 | TRBV11-2 | few | CASSGRNWGQGALYEQYF | TGTGCCAGCAGCGGACGTAACTGGGGACAGGGGGCTTTATACGAGCAGTACTTC
TRBJ2-1 | TRBD2 | TRBV7-2 | few | CASSPEGAGGIYEQFF | TGTGCCAGCAGCCCAGAGGGAGCGGGAGGAATCTATGAGCAGTTCTTC
TRBJ1-4 | TRBD1 | TRBV18 | . | CASSLGPPTGSNEKLFF | TGTGCCAGCTCCCTAGGGCCCCCGACAGGGAGTAACGAAAAACTGTTTTTT
TRBJ1-5 | . | TRBV5-1 | few | CASSETGNQPQHF | TGCGCCAGCAGCGAGACAGGTAATCAGCCCCAGCATTTT
TRBJ2-2 | . | TRBV5-6 | few | CASSLELGDTGELFF | TGTGCCAGCAGCTTGGAGTTAGGGGACACCGGGGAGCTGTTTTTT
TRBJ1-6 | . | TRBV29-1 | few | CSVAQTPSSPLHF | TGCAGCGTCGCACAGACCCCCAGTTCACCCCTCCACTTT
TRBJ2-5 | TRBD1 | TRBV11-1 | few | CASSRGTALSVETQYF | TGTGCCAGCAGCCGAGGGACAGCCCTGTCGGTGGAGACCCAGTACTTC
TRBJ1-2 | TRBD1 | TRBV6-1 | . | CASRRTGNYGYTF | TGTGCCAGCAGAAGGACAGGGAACTATGGCTACACCTTC
TRBJ2-7 | . | TRBV6-1 | . | CASSTPGFPSYEQYF | TGTGCCAGCAGTACTCCGGGATTCCCATCTTACGAGCAGTACTTC
TRBJ2-5 | TRBD1 | TRBV28 | few | CASSHNSDRGWETQYF | TGTGCCAGCAGCCACAACTCGGACAGGGGTTGGGAGACCCAGTACTTC
TRBJ2-7 | TRBD1 | TRBV12-5 | few | CASGPGQVPYEQYF | TGTGCTAGTGGTCCGGGACAGGTTCCCTACGAGCAGTACTTC
TRBJ2-7 | . | TRBV4-1 | . | CASSQESGVEQYF | TGCGCCAGCAGCCAAGAATCAGGGGTCGAGCAGTACTTC
TRBJ2-7 | TRBD2 | TRBV7-9 | few | CASSSPVGGRYEQYF | TGTGCCAGCAGCTCCCCGGTGGGAGGGCGCTACGAGCAGTACTTC
TRBJ2-7 | TRBD1 | TRBV12-5 | few | CASGFPGGAGYEQYF | TGTGCTAGTGGTTTCCCAGGGGGCGCTGGATACGAGCAGTACTTC
TRBJ1-1 | . | TRBV20-1 | few | CSASTRVEAFF | TGCAGTGCTAGCACCAGGGTGGAAGCTTTCTTT
TRBJ2-1 | . | TRBV15 | few | CATSRGPRGSYNEQFF | TGTGCCACCAGCCGTGGGCCAAGGGGCTCCTACAATGAGCAGTTCTTC
TRBJ1-3 | TRBD1 | TRBV6-5 | . | CASGTGTGGNTIYF | TGTGCCAGCGGGACAGGGACGGGTGGAAACACCATATATTTT
TRBJ1-2 | TRBD1 | TRBV14 | few | CASSPRTGNYGYTF | TGTGCCAGCAGCCCCCGGACAGGGAACTATGGCTACACCTTC
TRBJ1-1 | . | TRBV12-5 | few | CARPLLLNTEAFF | TGTGCTAGACCCCTACTCTTGAACACTGAAGCTTTCTTT
TRBJ1-2 | TRBD1 | TRBV25-1 | . | CASSMTGEYYGYTF | TGTGCCAGCAGCATGACAGGGGAGTACTATGGCTACACCTTC